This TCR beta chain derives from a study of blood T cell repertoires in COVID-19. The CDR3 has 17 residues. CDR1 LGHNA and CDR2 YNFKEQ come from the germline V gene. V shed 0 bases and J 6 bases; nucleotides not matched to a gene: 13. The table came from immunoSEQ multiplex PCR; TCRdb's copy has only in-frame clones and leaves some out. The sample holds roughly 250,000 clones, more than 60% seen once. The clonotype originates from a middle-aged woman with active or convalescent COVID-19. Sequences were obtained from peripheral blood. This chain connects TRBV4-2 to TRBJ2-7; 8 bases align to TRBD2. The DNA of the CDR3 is TGTGCCAGCAGCCAAGAAAGTGGGCGGGGGGATCAGTTCGAGCAGTACTTC. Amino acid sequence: CASSQESGRGDQFEQYF.